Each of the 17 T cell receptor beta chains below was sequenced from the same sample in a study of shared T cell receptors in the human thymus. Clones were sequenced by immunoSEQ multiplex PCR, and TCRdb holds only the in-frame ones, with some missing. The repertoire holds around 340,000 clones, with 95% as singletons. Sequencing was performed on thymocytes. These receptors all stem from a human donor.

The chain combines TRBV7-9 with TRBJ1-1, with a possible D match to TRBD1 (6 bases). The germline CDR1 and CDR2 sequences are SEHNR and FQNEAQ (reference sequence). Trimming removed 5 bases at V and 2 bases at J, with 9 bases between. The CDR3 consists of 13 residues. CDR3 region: CASSQQGNTEAFF. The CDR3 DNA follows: TGTGCCAGCAGCCAACAGGGTAACACTGAAGCTTTCTTT.

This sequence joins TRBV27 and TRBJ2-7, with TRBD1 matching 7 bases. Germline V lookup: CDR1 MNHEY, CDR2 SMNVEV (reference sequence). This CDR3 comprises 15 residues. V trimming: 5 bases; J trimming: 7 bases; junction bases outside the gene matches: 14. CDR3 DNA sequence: TGTGCCAGCAGTGTGACAGGGAAACCCTCTCGTGAGCAGTACTTC. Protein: CASSVTGKPSREQYF.

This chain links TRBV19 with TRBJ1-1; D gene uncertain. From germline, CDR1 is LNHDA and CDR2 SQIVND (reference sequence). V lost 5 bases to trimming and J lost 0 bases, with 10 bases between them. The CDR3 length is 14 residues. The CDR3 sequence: CASSSAGMNTEAFF. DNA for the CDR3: TGTGCCAGTAGTTCGGCGGGGATGAACACTGAAGCTTTCTTT.

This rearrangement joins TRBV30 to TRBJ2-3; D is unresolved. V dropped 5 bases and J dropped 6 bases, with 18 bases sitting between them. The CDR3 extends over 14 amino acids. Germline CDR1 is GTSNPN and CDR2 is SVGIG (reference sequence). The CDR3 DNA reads TGTGCCTGGCGCCCTAGGAGTGGTTGGGATACGCAGTATTTT. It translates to CAWRPRSGWDTQYF.

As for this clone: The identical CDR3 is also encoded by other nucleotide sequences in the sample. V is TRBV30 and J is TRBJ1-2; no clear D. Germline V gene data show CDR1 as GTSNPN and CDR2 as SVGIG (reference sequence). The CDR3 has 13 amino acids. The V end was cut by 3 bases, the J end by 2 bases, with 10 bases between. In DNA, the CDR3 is TGTGCCTGGAGCCGTGGGATAAACTATGGCTACACCTTC. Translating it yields CAWSRGINYGYTF.

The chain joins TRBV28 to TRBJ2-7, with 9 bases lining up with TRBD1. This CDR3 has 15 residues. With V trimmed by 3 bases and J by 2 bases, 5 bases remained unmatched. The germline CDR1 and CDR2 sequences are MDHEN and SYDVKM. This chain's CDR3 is CASSFGTGRPYEQYF. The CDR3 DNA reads TGTGCCAGCAGTTTCGGGACAGGGAGACCCTACGAGCAGTACTTC.

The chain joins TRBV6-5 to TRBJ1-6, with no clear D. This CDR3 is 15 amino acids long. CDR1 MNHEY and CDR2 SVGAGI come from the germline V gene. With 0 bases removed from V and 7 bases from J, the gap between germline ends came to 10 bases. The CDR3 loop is CASSYSNGRNSPLHF. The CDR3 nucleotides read TGTGCCAGCAGTTACTCGAATGGCAGGAATTCACCCCTCCACTTT.

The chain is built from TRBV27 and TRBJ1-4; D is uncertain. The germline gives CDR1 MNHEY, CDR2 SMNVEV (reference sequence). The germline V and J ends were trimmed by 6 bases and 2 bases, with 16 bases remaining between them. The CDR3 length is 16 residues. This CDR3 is CASSKAGEPTNEKLFF. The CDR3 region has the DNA TGTGCCAGCAGCAAGGCAGGAGAGCCGACTAATGAAAAACTGTTTTTT.

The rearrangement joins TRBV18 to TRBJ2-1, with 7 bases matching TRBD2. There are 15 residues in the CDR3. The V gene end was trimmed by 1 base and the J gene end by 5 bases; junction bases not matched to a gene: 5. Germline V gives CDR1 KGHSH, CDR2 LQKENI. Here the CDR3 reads CASSPQGGANNEQFF. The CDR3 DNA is TGTGCCAGCTCACCACAGGGAGGGGCCAACAATGAGCAGTTCTTC. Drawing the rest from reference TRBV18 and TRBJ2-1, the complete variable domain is NAGVMQNPRHLVRRRGQEARLRCSPMKGHSHVYWYRQLPEEGLKFMVYLQKENIIDESGMPKERFSAEFPKEGPSILRIQQVVRGDSAAYFCASSPQGGANNEQFFGPGTRLTVL.

In nucleotides, the CDR3 is TGCGCCAGCAGCCACGCGGGGCCAGAGAGCTCCTACGAGCAGTACTTC. Translated: CASSHAGPESSYEQYF. The chain carries TRBV4-1 and TRBJ2-7; D is possibly TRBD2 (6 bases). V gave up 3 bases and J gave up 0 bases, with 15 bases separating them. The CDR3 runs 16 residues. CDR1 and CDR2 (germline): MGHRA, YSYEKL.

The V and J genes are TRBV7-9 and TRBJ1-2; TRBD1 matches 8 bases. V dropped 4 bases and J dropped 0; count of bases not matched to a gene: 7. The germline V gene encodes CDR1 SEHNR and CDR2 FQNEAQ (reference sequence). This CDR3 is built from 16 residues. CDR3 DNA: TGTGCCAGCAGCTCCGCCGGACAGGGACCTAACTATGGCTACACCTTC. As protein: CASSSAGQGPNYGYTF. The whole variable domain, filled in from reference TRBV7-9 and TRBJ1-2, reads DTGVSQNPRHKITKRGQNVTFRCDPISEHNRLYWYRQTLGQGPEFLTYFQNEAQLEKSRLLSDRFSAERPKGSFSTLEIQRTEQGDSAMYLCASSSAGQGPNYGYTFGSGTRLTVV.

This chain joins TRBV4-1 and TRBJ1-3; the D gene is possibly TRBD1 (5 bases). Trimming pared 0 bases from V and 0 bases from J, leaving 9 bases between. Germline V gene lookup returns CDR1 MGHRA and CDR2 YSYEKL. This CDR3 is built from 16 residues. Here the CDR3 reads CASSQDLQASGNTIYF. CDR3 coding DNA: TGCGCCAGCAGCCAAGACCTACAGGCCTCTGGAAACACCATATATTTT.

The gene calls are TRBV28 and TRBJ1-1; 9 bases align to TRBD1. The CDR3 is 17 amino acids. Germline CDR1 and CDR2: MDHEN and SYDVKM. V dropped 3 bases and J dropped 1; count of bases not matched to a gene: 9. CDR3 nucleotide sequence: TGTGCCAGCAGTTTGGACCGACAGGGGGTCAGGAACACTGAAGCTTTCTTT. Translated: CASSLDRQGVRNTEAFF.

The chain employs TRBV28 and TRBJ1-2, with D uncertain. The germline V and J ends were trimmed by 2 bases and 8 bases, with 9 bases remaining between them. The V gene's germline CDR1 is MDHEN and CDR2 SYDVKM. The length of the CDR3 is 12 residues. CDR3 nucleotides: TGTGCCAGCAGTTTAGGGGTTTTAGGCTACACCTTC. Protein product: CASSLGVLGYTF.

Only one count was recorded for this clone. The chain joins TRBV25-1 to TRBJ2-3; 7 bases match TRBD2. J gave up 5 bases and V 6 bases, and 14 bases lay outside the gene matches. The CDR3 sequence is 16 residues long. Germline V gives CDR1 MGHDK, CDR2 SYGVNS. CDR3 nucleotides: TGTGCCAGCAGGGCCGGTGGTGTGCAGCGGGAAGATACGCAGTATTTT. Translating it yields CASRAGGVQREDTQYF. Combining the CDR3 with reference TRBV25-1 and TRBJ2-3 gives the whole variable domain EADIYQTPRYLVIGTGKKITLECSQTMGHDKMYWYQQDPGMELHLIHYSYGVNSTEKGDLSSESTVSRIRTEHFPLTLESARPSHTSQYLCASRAGGVQREDTQYFGPGTRLTVL.

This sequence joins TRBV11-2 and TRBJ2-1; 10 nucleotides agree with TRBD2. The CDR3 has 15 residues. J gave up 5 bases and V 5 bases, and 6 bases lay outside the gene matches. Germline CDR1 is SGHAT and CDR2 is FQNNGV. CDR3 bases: TGTGCCAGCAGCGGAGCGGGAGGGCCCCACAATGAGCAGTTCTTC. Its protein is CASSGAGGPHNEQFF.

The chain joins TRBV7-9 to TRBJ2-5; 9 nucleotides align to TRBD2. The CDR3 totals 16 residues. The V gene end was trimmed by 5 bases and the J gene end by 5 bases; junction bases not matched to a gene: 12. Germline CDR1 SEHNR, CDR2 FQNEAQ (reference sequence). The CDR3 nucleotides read TGTGCCAGCAGCGTTCAGCGGGAGGTTCTCCACGAGACCCAGTACTTC. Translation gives CASSVQREVLHETQYF.